One and the same sample provided the 27 T cell receptor beta chains below, sequenced in a study of T cell changes during pregnancy in multiple sclerosis. Measured with immunoSEQ multiplex PCR; TCRdb has only the in-frame clones, and not every one. The sample carries 60,000 to 70,000 clones, around 91% recorded once. The specimen was peripheral blood, collected in the third trimester of pregnancy. The receptors come from a female donor in good health, enrolled as a control in a pregnancy study.

This chain links TRBV4-3 with TRBJ1-1; no reliable D call. Deletions cut 2 bases from V and 4 bases from J, with 8 bases between. The CDR3 loop spans 13 amino acids. From germline, CDR1 is LGHNA and CDR2 YSLEER. The CDR3 here is CASSQSGSTEAFF. The CDR3 nucleotides are TGCGCCAGCAGCCAATCAGGCAGCACTGAAGCTTTCTTT.

The chain has TRBV5-1 and TRBJ1-5; no firm D call. The V gene lost 0 bases and the J gene lost 6 bases, with 7 bases spanning the gap. The CDR3 has 13 residues. In germline, CDR1 is SGHRS, CDR2 YFSETQ. The DNA for the CDR3 is TGCGCCAGCAGCTTGGTACGGGGTCAGCCCCAGCATTTT. It encodes CASSLVRGQPQHF.

This clone has a single count. The chain uses TRBV18 and TRBJ2-7, with D possibly being TRBD1 (5 bases). V lost 6 bases and J 0 bases, leaving 15 bases between the germline ends. From germline, CDR1 is KGHSH and CDR2 LQKENI. The CDR3 loop spans 15 amino acids. The CDR3: CASSHLDKSSYEQYF. The CDR3 DNA is TGTGCCAGCTCCCACCTGGACAAGAGCTCCTACGAGCAGTACTTC.

The V gene is TRBV27, the J gene TRBJ2-3; weak D call: TRBD1 (5 bases). Germline CDR1 is MNHEY and CDR2 is SMNVEV (reference sequence). This CDR3 is built from 13 residues. Trimming left V 5 bases short and J 8 bases short, with 14 bases between. For the CDR3, the DNA is TGTGCCAGCAGTATCCAGGGATTCGGTACGCAGTATTTT. This gives the protein CASSIQGFGTQYF.

This clone came up a few times. This chain joins TRBV30 and TRBJ1-1; possible D gene TRBD1, 6 bases. Trimming took 0 bases from V and 1 from J, leaving 12 bases between them. This CDR3 is built from 15 residues. Germline assignment: CDR1 GTSNPN and CDR2 SVGIG (reference sequence). The CDR3 loop reads CAWSVQGLGNTEAFF. CDR3 nucleotide sequence: TGTGCCTGGAGTGTACAGGGTTTGGGGAACACTGAAGCTTTCTTT.

CDR3 coding DNA: TGTGCCAGCAGCCAAGGTTTTGGGACTCGCCTCAATCAGCCCCAGCATTTT. This encodes CASSQGFGTRLNQPQHF. This sequence joins TRBV16 and TRBJ1-5, with D possibly matching TRBD1 (5 bases). The germline CDR1 and CDR2 sequences are KGHSY and FQNENV. V was shortened by 2 bases and J by 3 bases, with 17 bases between the two germline ends. CDR3 length: 17 residues.

This clone was seen only once. J is TRBJ1-2 and V is TRBV28; 7 nucleotides match TRBD1. The CDR3 length is 12 residues. Trimming took 8 bases from V and 4 from J; bases not matched to a gene: 4. Germline V gene data show CDR1 as MDHEN and CDR2 as SYDVKM. The CDR3 reads CASATGIYGYTF. As DNA, the CDR3 is TGTGCCAGCGCGACAGGGATCTATGGCTACACCTTC.

This clone was seen only once. This chain connects TRBV20-1 to TRBJ1-2, with a weak D call TRBD1 (5 bases). The length of the CDR3 is 11 residues. V was pared by 6 bases and J by 9 bases, with 14 bases between. Per germline, CDR1 DFQATT and CDR2 SNEGSKA (reference sequence). The CDR3 sequence is CSAVEGPSYTF. The CDR3 coding sequence is TGCAGTGCCGTGGAGGGACCGAGCTACACCTTC.

For the CDR3, the DNA is TGTGCCAGTACGTACCTGCAAAGGGGGCCCCAGCATTTT. Residues: CASTYLQRGPQHF. V gene TRBV19 combines with J gene TRBJ1-5; D is possibly TRBD1 (5 bases). This CDR3 has 13 residues. Trimming shortened V by 7 bases and J by 9 bases, and 16 bases separated the two germline ends. Germline V CDR1 and CDR2: LNHDA, SQIVND (reference sequence).

V is TRBV7-9 and J is TRBJ2-2; tentatively, D is TRBD1 (5 bases). This CDR3 has 14 amino acids. From germline, CDR1 is SEHNR and CDR2 FQNEAQ (reference sequence). V was cut by 8 bases and J by 1 base, with 11 bases left in between. The chain's CDR3 is CASLGQGNTGELFF. In nucleotides, the CDR3 is TGTGCCAGCTTGGGGCAGGGGAACACCGGGGAGCTGTTTTTT.

The J gene is TRBJ2-7, the V gene TRBV7-2; 8 bases match TRBD2. The CDR3 is 15 amino acids. V was pared by 5 bases and J by 0 bases, with 6 bases of the junction left unmatched. Germline lookup yields CDR1 SGHTA and CDR2 FQGNSA. The CDR3 loop reads CASSPGGGLSYEQYF. In DNA, the CDR3 is TGTGCCAGCAGCCCCGGGGGGGGGCTCTCCTACGAGCAGTACTTC.

The chain employs TRBV18 and TRBJ1-2, with 11 nucleotides matching TRBD1. V was pared by 6 bases and J by 4 bases, with 7 bases of the junction left unmatched. Germline CDR1 reads KGHSH; CDR2 reads LQKENI. CDR3 length: 15 residues. In nucleotides, the CDR3 is TGTGCCAGCTCGGAGGGGACAGGGGGGAGCTATGGCTACACCTTC. This encodes CASSEGTGGSYGYTF.

The chain recombines TRBV7-2 with TRBJ1-3, with unresolved D. The V end was cut by 1 base, the J end by 0 bases, with 16 bases between. Germline CDR1 reads SGHTA; CDR2 reads FQGNSA. The length of the CDR3 is 18 residues. This CDR3 is CASSLVSILTSSGNTIYF. The DNA for the CDR3 is TGTGCCAGCAGCTTAGTATCAATATTAACGAGCTCTGGAAACACCATATATTTT.

This clone is a singleton in its sample. DNA for the CDR3: TGTGCCAGCAGCGCCCGGTACGGGACAGCCAACTCTGGGGCCAACGTCCTGACTTTC. Amino acids: CASSARYGTANSGANVLTF. The chain recombines TRBV7-2 with TRBJ2-6; 7 bases are shared with TRBD1. The junction had 13 bases not matched to a gene; V was cut back by 5 bases and J by 0 bases. The CDR3 runs to 19 residues. Germline CDR1 is SGHTA and CDR2 is FQGNSA.

This sequence joins TRBV30 and TRBJ2-3; perhaps TRBD1 as D (5 bases). Trimming took off 2 bases at V and 5 bases at J, with 8 bases between the two ends. The CDR3 spans 12 residues. Germline CDR1 reads GTSNPN; CDR2 reads SVGIG (reference sequence). CDR3 sequence reads: CAWSRGEDTQYF. CDR3 nucleotide sequence: TGTGCCTGGAGTAGGGGTGAAGATACGCAGTATTTT.

The chain recombines TRBV4-2 with TRBJ2-4; D is ambiguous. The CDR3 contains 15 residues. CDR1 and CDR2 (germline): LGHNA, YNFKEQ. Trimming pared 1 base from V and 8 bases from J, leaving 15 bases between. This CDR3 is CASSQGAGSYDIQYF. CDR3 coding DNA: TGTGCCAGCAGCCAAGGGGCAGGTTCCTATGACATTCAGTACTTC.

The V call is TRBV4-2, the J call TRBJ1-5; no reliable D call. V lost 1 base to trimming and J lost 0 bases, with 13 bases between them. Germline values: CDR1 LGHNA, CDR2 YNFKEQ. The CDR3 is 17 amino acids. The CDR3 spells CASSQVASGYSNQPQHF. In DNA, the CDR3 is TGTGCCAGCAGCCAAGTTGCTTCAGGTTATAGCAATCAGCCCCAGCATTTT.

This rearrangement joins TRBV28 to TRBJ1-5, with D maybe TRBD1 (5 bases). CDR1 and CDR2 from the germline V gene are MDHEN and SYDVKM. V lost 4 bases to trimming and J lost 10 bases, with 23 bases between them. The CDR3 is 16 amino acids. CDR3 sequence (DNA): TGTGCCAGCAGTTCCGACCGGACACGGATCCTTTACCCCCAGCATTTT. This gives the protein CASSSDRTRILYPQHF.

This clone was counted a single time. At the DNA level, this CDR3 is encoded by other sequences in the same sample as well. The V call is TRBV5-1, the J call TRBJ1-4; D is perhaps TRBD1 (5 bases). This CDR3 has 14 residues. Germline V lookup: CDR1 SGHRS, CDR2 YFSETQ. The V gene lost 0 bases and the J gene lost 8 bases, with 11 bases spanning the gap. CDR3 sequence (DNA): TGCGCCAGCAGCTTGGGGGGCCAAGGAGAAAAACTGTTTTTT. This gives the protein CASSLGGQGEKLFF.

This sequence joins TRBV25-1 and TRBJ1-1; possible D gene TRBD1, 6 bases. The V and J ends lost 3 bases and 4 bases respectively, with 6 bases between them. CDR3 size: 12 residues. CDR1 and CDR2 (germline): MGHDK, SYGVNS. The CDR3 DNA follows: TGTGCCAGCAGTGACAGGGGCACTGAAGCTTTCTTT. This translates into CASSDRGTEAFF.

V usage is TRBV25-1 and J usage is TRBJ1-1, with D perhaps matching TRBD1 (6 bases). The CDR3 sequence is 13 residues long. Germline CDR1 MGHDK, CDR2 SYGVNS. V lost 1 base to trimming and J lost 9 bases, with 12 bases between them. The DNA of the CDR3 is TGTGCCAGCAGTGAATCCGGGGGGCAGAAAGCTTTCTTT. Protein: CASSESGGQKAFF.

The chain couples TRBV5-1 to TRBJ1-2; D possibly corresponds to TRBD1 (5 bases). CDR1 is SGHRS and CDR2 is YFSETQ in the germline V gene. Trimming removed 4 bases from V and 6 bases from J, with 16 bases in between. The CDR3 is made up of 14 amino acids. In nucleotides, the CDR3 is TGCGCCAGCAGCGTGGGTCCTGGGGGGGATGGCTACACCTTC. Its protein is CASSVGPGGDGYTF.

The gene calls are TRBV18 and TRBJ1-2; 8 bases line up with TRBD1. The junction had 13 bases not matched to a gene; V was cut back by 2 bases and J by 2 bases. In germline, CDR1 is KGHSH, CDR2 LQKENI. The CDR3 spans 18 residues. The CDR3 protein is CASSPSQGASGKNYGYTF. DNA for the CDR3: TGTGCCAGCTCACCATCGCAGGGGGCAAGTGGGAAAAACTATGGCTACACCTTC.

This clone has more than one count but fewer than ten. The V and J genes are TRBV6-1 and TRBJ2-7; perhaps TRBD2 as D (6 bases). The CDR3 is 16 residues long. Per the germline V gene, CDR1 is MNHNS and CDR2 is SASEGT. The V end was cut by 4 bases, the J end by 4 bases, with 20 bases between. As DNA, the CDR3 is TGTGCCAGCAGTGTTGGGACTTGGGTCAGCGGTTACGAGCAGTACTTC. This codes for CASSVGTWVSGYEQYF.

The V gene is TRBV5-1, the J gene TRBJ2-7; 8 bases map to TRBD2. V was pared by 4 bases and J by 6 bases, with 6 bases of the junction left unmatched. The CDR3 has 13 residues. CDR1 and CDR2 (germline): SGHRS, YFSETQ. The DNA for the CDR3 is TGCGCCAGCAGCGACAACGGGGGGGGCGAGCAGTACTTC. Translated: CASSDNGGGEQYF.

The rearrangement uses TRBV18 and TRBJ1-6; a weak D match, TRBD1 (5 bases). Trimming left V 2 bases short and J 7 bases short, with 24 bases between. The CDR3 has 19 amino acids. The germline V gene has CDR1 KGHSH and CDR2 LQKENI. CDR3 sequence reads: CASSPIPGGRGALNSPLHF. The CDR3 coding sequence is TGTGCCAGCTCACCAATTCCCGGGGGTCGGGGAGCATTGAATTCACCCCTCCACTTT.

The V and J genes are TRBV6-6 and TRBJ2-1; D is possibly TRBD2 (6 bases). This CDR3 spans 16 amino acids. Germline-derived CDR1 and CDR2 are MNHNY and SVGAGI (reference sequence). The ends were cut back, 2 bases at V and 5 bases at J, with 16 bases in the middle. The CDR3 DNA sequence: TGTGCCAGCAGTTACAGGTTAGGGCGGGGAAACAATGAGCAGTTCTTC. Its protein is CASSYRLGRGNNEQFF.